This paragraph reports one TCR beta chain. Its antigen is unidentified. The data were obtained in a study of cytomegalovirus exposure and HLA in healthy donors. Regarding the study as a whole: Most of the CMV-associated TCR beta chains (in a later analysis) appeared to be HLA-restricted. TCR beta chain V- and J-gene trimming was linked, in a later analysis, to a missense variant in DCLRE1C. Previous analysis showed most TCR beta V segments were productive about 90% or about 30% of the time.

The CDR3 loop spans 13 amino acids. Germline V CDR1 and CDR2: SEHNR, FQNEAQ (reference sequence). Between the trimmed V and J ends, which lost 5 bases and 1 base, there was a span of 8 bases. The study ran its PCR with 60 Vbeta and 13 Jbeta primers. Per the study methods: An analysis that came later counted 70 million to 100 million unique TCR beta chains, roughly 11 million shared. The data were produced by immunoSEQ multiplex PCR, yet TCRdb's version contains in-frame clones alone and is incomplete. The DNA was the basis for D and trimming; V, J and clone size are from that table. The sample contains more than 95,000 clones, 60% to 80% of which appear only once.

Sequencing was performed on PBMCs. The gene calls are TRBV7-9 and TRBJ1-2; a weak D match, TRBD1 (5 bases). The sequence derives from a man between 60 and 75 years old in good health and CMV-seropositive. This chain's CDR3 is CASSPQGNYGYTF. The CDR3 coding sequence is TGTGCCAGCAGCCCCCAGGGTAACTATGGCTACACCTTC.